This T cell receptor beta chain was obtained from a study of blood T cell repertoires in COVID-19. Across the study: T cells, B-cell-depleted T cells, or PBMCs supplied cDNA or gDNA.

As processed by the authors: Researchers report that nucleated cell counts were estimated from reference gene primer amplification. The data were produced by immunoSEQ multiplex PCR, yet TCRdb's version contains in-frame clones alone and is incomplete. V and J calls and clone size come straight from that table; D and trimming were deduced from the DNA. Of 60,000 to 75,000 clones listed, roughly 85% are singletons. This CDR3 has 14 amino acids. Germline CDR1 reads MNHEY; CDR2 reads SVGAGI. The V segment lost 4 bases and the J segment 7 bases; nucleotides outside the gene matches: 3. The specimen was peripheral blood. This TCR was sampled from a man in his thirties or forties with acute or convalescent COVID-19. The chain joins TRBV6-5 to TRBJ2-1; 11 bases fit TRBD1. CDR3 nucleotide sequence: TGTGCCAGCAGTTCCGGGACAGGGGGTAATGAGCAGTTCTTC. Amino acids: CASSSGTGGNEQFF.